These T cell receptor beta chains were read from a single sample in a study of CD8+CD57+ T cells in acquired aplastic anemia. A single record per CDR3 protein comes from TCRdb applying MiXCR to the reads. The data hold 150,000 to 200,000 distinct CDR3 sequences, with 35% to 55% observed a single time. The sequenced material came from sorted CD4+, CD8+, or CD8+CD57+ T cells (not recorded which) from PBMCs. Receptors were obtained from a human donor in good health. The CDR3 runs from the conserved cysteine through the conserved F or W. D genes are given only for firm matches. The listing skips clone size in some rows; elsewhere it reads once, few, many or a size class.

DNA: TGCAGCGTTGAAGTCGGAGTCGCCCAGCCCCAGCATTTT; CDR3: CSVEVGVAQPQHF; size: many; D: -; V: TRBV29-1; J: TRBJ1-5
DNA: TGTGCCAGCAGCTTAGGTCTCGGGGCAGATACGCAGTATTTT; CDR3: CASSLGLGADTQYF; size: -; D: -; V: TRBV11-2; J: TRBJ2-3
DNA: TGTGCCAGCAGCTTTGGCATTAAAGAGACCCAGTACTTC; CDR3: CASSFGIKETQYF; size: -; D: -; V: TRBV7-9; J: TRBJ2-5
DNA: TGTGCCAGTAGTATTGAGAGACAGGGGGCGAGTGAGCAGTTCTTC; CDR3: CASSIERQGASEQFF; size: few; D: TRBD1; V: TRBV19; J: TRBJ2-1
DNA: TGTGCCAGCAGCCACAGGGGTCAACGACACCATGGCTACACCTTC; CDR3: CASSHRGQRHHGYTF; size: many; D: -; V: TRBV4-2; J: TRBJ1-2
DNA: TGCGCCAGCAGCTTGAATACTGTAGCGGTACAAGAGACCCAGTACTTC; CDR3: CASSLNTVAVQETQYF; size: many; D: -; V: TRBV5-1; J: TRBJ2-5
DNA: TGTGCCAGCAGTTTACCCTTATCCGAGCAGTACTTC; CDR3: CASSLPLSEQYF; size: -; D: -; V: TRBV12-3/TRBV12-4; J: TRBJ2-7
DNA: TGTGCCAGCAAATGGGTTAACACTGAAGCTTTCTTT; CDR3: CASKWVNTEAFF; size: many; D: -; V: TRBV2; J: TRBJ1-1
DNA: TGTGCCACCAGTGACCCCCCTAGCGGGAGGGGCCAAGAGACCCAGTACTTC; CDR3: CATSDPPSGRGQETQYF; size: -; D: TRBD2; V: TRBV24-1; J: TRBJ2-5
DNA: TGTGCCAGCACCAAATCCGCCAGCAGTGATCTACGCGAGCAGTACTTC; CDR3: CASTKSASSDLREQYF; size: -; D: -; V: TRBV12-3/TRBV12-4; J: TRBJ2-7
DNA: TGTGCCAGTAACGGACAGGGAGGATATGGCTACACCTTC; CDR3: CASNGQGGYGYTF; size: many; D: TRBD1; V: TRBV19; J: TRBJ1-2
DNA: TGTGCCAGCAGCGTAGCTACGGGGCAGTACAAAGCTTTCTTT; CDR3: CASSVATGQYKAFF; size: many; D: -; V: TRBV9; J: TRBJ1-1
DNA: TGTGCCAGCAGTGTGAGCGCTGCCGGGGATACGCAGTATTTT; CDR3: CASSVSAAGDTQYF; size: many; D: -; V: TRBV7-9; J: TRBJ2-3
DNA: TGTGCCAGCAGTGGTCTCGTCAAAGGGACCGAGCAGTACTTC; CDR3: CASSGLVKGTEQYF; size: -; D: -; V: TRBV2; J: TRBJ2-7
DNA: TGTGCCACCCGGACAGGGGGTTTGGGGAGCACCGGGGAGCTGTTTTTT; CDR3: CATRTGGLGSTGELFF; size: -; D: TRBD1; V: TRBV24-1; J: TRBJ2-2
DNA: TGTGCCAGCTCACCACCGGGCGGCTCCTACGAGCAGTACTTC; CDR3: CASSPPGGSYEQYF; size: few; D: -; V: TRBV18; J: TRBJ2-7